A single sample is the source of the 17 T cell receptor beta chains below, sequenced in a study of cytomegalovirus exposure and HLA in healthy donors. PCR was performed using 60 Vbeta and 13 Jbeta primers. TCRdb's table, derived via immunoSEQ multiplex PCR, lists solely in-frame clones and lacks some. Here the sample spans 85,000 to 130,000 clones, roughly three quarters being singletons. Sequencing was performed on PBMCs. Receptors originate from a female donor in good health and CMV-seropositive.

The rearrangement joins TRBV7-7 to TRBJ2-7; TRBD1 aligns across 7 bases. The germline V gene encodes CDR1 SSHAT and CDR2 FNYEAQ (reference sequence). CDR3 length: 14 residues. V trimming: 1 base; J trimming: 3 bases; junction bases outside the gene matches: 3. CDR3 sequence: CASSLGTGNYEQYF. CDR3 bases: TGTGCCAGCAGCTTAGGGACAGGCAACTACGAGCAGTACTTC.

This sequence joins TRBV5-4 and TRBJ2-7; possible D gene TRBD2, 6 bases. The ends were cut back, 4 bases at V and 3 bases at J, with 11 bases in the middle. Per the germline V gene, CDR1 is SGHNT and CDR2 is YYREEE (reference sequence). CDR3 size: 13 residues. CDR3 nucleotides: TGTGCCAGCAGCCGGGACTGGGGCTACGAGCAGTACTTC. Translation gives CASSRDWGYEQYF.

This clone was seen only once. The genes are TRBV5-6 and TRBJ2-5, with D tentatively TRBD1 (6 bases). Germline V lookup: CDR1 SGHDT, CDR2 YYEEEE. V lost 1 base, J lost 7 bases, and 20 bases lay in between. CDR3 size: 16 residues. This CDR3 is CASSLTQGPLARTQYF. Written as DNA, the CDR3 is TGTGCCAGCAGCTTGACCCAGGGGCCACTTGCGAGGACCCAGTACTTC.

This rearrangement joins TRBV7-2 to TRBJ2-1; TRBD2 matches 8 bases. Germline V gene data show CDR1 as SGHTA and CDR2 as FQGNSA. J lost 4 bases, V lost 5 bases, and 4 bases had no gene match. The CDR3 is 14 residues long. The CDR3 region has the DNA TGTGCCAGCAGCCGCTCTAGCGGGTACAATGAGCAGTTCTTC. This encodes CASSRSSGYNEQFF.

Details on this clone: At one boundary the junction diverges from the germline segment, which might be a read error. The same CDR3 also results from other DNA sequences found in this sample. The V gene is TRBV2, the J gene TRBJ2-7; maybe TRBD1 (5 bases). The CDR3 runs to 13 residues. CDR1 and CDR2 from the germline V gene are SNHLY and FYNNEI. Here the CDR3 reads CASSVQELYEQYF. The CDR3, as DNA: TGCGCCAGCAGTGTACAGGAACTATACGAGCAGTACTTC.

This rearrangement joins TRBV25-1 to TRBJ2-7; a possible D gene is TRBD2 (6 bases). The CDR3 runs to 14 residues. The V gene's germline CDR1 is MGHDK and CDR2 SYGVNS. The V and J ends lost 1 base and 3 bases respectively, with 10 bases between them. The CDR3: CASSELEGNYEQYF. CDR3 sequence (DNA): TGTGCCAGCAGTGAATTGGAGGGGAACTACGAGCAGTACTTC.

This clone was picked up a small number of times. The chain has TRBV7-2 and TRBJ1-1, with 9 nucleotides matching TRBD1. CDR1 is SGHTA, CDR2 FQGNSA, per germline. The CDR3 spans 17 residues. V gave up 3 bases and J gave up 2 bases; unmatched junction bases: 10. The CDR3 here is CASSLGVGDRVNTEAFF. The CDR3 DNA reads TGTGCCAGCAGCTTGGGAGTGGGGGACAGGGTTAACACTGAAGCTTTCTTT.

The chain couples TRBV2 to TRBJ2-4, with TRBD2 as a possible D gene (6 bases). Germline V gives CDR1 SNHLY, CDR2 FYNNEI. V lost 8 bases, J lost 1 base, and 12 bases lay in between. The CDR3 is made up of 14 amino acids. CDR3 region: CASLGGGAKNIQYF. For the CDR3, the DNA is TGTGCCAGCTTGGGAGGAGGTGCCAAAAACATTCAGTACTTC.

The J gene is TRBJ1-6, the V gene TRBV5-1, with 9 bases identical to TRBD1. This CDR3 region has 15 residues. The germline V gene encodes CDR1 SGHRS and CDR2 YFSETQ. Trimming at V came to 2 bases and at J to 6 bases, leaving 3 bases not matched to a gene. CDR3 in amino acids: CASSLGTGTNSPLHF. CDR3 sequence (DNA): TGCGCCAGCAGCTTAGGGACAGGGACTAATTCACCCCTCCACTTT.

This clone was counted a single time. This specimen includes other DNA sequences encoding the same CDR3. The chain has TRBV6-6 and TRBJ2-7; D is perhaps TRBD1 (6 bases). CDR1 is MNHNY and CDR2 is SVGAGI in the germline V gene (reference sequence). The CDR3 length is 15 residues. V gave up 4 bases and J gave up 3 bases, with 16 bases separating them. This chain's CDR3 is CASSFSPGQGYEQYF. For the CDR3, the DNA is TGTGCCAGCAGTTTCTCCCCGGGACAAGGCTACGAGCAGTACTTC.

This chain links TRBV7-2 with TRBJ2-2; TRBD1 matches 8 bases. The junction had 1 base not matched to a gene; V was cut back by 2 bases and J by 5 bases. This CDR3 spans 14 amino acids. Germline V gives CDR1 SGHTA, CDR2 FQGNSA. Here the CDR3 reads CASSLNRGTGELFF. The CDR3 DNA follows: TGTGCCAGCAGCTTAAACAGGGGGACCGGGGAGCTGTTTTTT. Full variable domain (missing parts from reference TRBV7-2 and TRBJ2-2): GAGVSQSPSNKVTEKGKDVELRCDPISGHTALYWYRQSLGQGLEFLIYFQGNSAPDKSGLPSDRFSAERTGGSVSTLTIQRTQQEDSAVYLCASSLNRGTGELFFGEGSRLTVL.

The chain couples TRBV10-2 to TRBJ2-1; 12 bases agree with TRBD2. Germline CDR1 is WSHSY and CDR2 is SAAADI. The CDR3 extends over 15 amino acids. With 3 bases clipped from V and 11 bases from J, the junction kept 8 bases outside the gene matches. CDR3 nucleotides: TGCGCCAGCAGTGATCGGACTAGCGGGACTTTGAAGCAGTTCTTC. Its translation: CASSDRTSGTLKQFF.

The V gene is TRBV27, the J gene TRBJ2-2; 12 positions agree with TRBD2. After removal of 6 bases from V and 1 base from J, the junction contained 0 bases not matched to a gene. The CDR3 has 15 residues. Germline V CDR1 and CDR2: MNHEY, SMNVEV (reference sequence). The CDR3 DNA follows: TGTGCCAGCAGGACTAGCGGGAGGAACACCGGGGAGCTGTTTTTT. Translation: CASRTSGRNTGELFF.

The gene calls are TRBV9 and TRBJ2-1; D not resolved. V was cut by 5 bases and J by 4 bases, with 13 bases left in between. CDR1 and CDR2 (germline): SGDLS, YYNGEE. The CDR3 has 14 amino acids. The CDR3 DNA reads as TGTGCCAGCAGGCCCCGACCAGGTTACAATGAGCAGTTCTTC. Protein product: CASRPRPGYNEQFF.

This sequence joins TRBV11-2 and TRBJ2-7; 15 nucleotides match TRBD2. V lost 6 bases and J lost 0; bases outside the gene matches: 3. The CDR3 has 16 amino acids. The germline CDR1 and CDR2 sequences are SGHAT and FQNNGV. CDR3 protein: CASRGLAGGSSYEQYF. The CDR3 DNA is TGTGCCAGCAGGGGACTAGCGGGGGGAAGCTCCTACGAGCAGTACTTC.

This rearrangement joins TRBV10-3 to TRBJ2-5, with 10 bases that match TRBD2. CDR3 length: 17 amino acids. Germline CDR1 is ENHRY and CDR2 is SYGVKD. With 8 bases clipped from V and 4 bases from J, the junction kept 16 bases outside the gene matches. CDR3 protein: CAIGTVPEAGGLETQYF. The DNA for the CDR3 is TGTGCCATCGGCACGGTTCCCGAAGCGGGAGGGTTAGAGACCCAGTACTTC.

This clone was detected only once. This sequence joins TRBV4-2 and TRBJ2-1; perhaps TRBD2 as D (7 bases). Germline CDR1 is LGHNA and CDR2 is YNFKEQ. CDR3 length: 14 residues. Between the trimmed V and J ends, which lost 0 bases and 10 bases, there was a span of 13 bases. CDR3 region: CASSQDSGGGEQFF. Written as DNA, the CDR3 is TGTGCCAGCAGCCAAGACTCGGGGGGCGGCGAGCAGTTCTTC.